This TCR beta chain emerged from a study of blood T cells in healthy people across ages (dated by TCRdb to between 2015 and 2016). Study-wide context: In model experiments, template switching captured about one uniquely barcoded TCR beta cDNA molecule for every two T cells. The donors were divided into four age groups: young (average approximately 15 years), middle-aged (about 40), aged (approximately 62) and long-lived (around 80). To track age-related changes in TCR beta repertoire diversity, the study relied on deep sequencing normalized with unique cDNA molecular identifiers. For two donors (one aged 18 to 30 and one aged 80 or older), the study analyzed two additional independent replicas of 1 million unique cDNA reads from the same blood draw. The full study reports these points: Bulk unsorted PBMC profiling prevented conclusive comparison of naive and antigen-experienced compartments. Compared with the aged group, the long-lived group had more naive CD4+ T cells, fewer expanded clones and increased TCR diversity, a pattern suggesting age selection. Because donor CMV infection status was unknown, age-related changes in expanded clonotypes were potentially confounded. Estimates of total diversity based on one million sequenced T cells were regarded as lower bounds and as underestimates. Observed TCR beta diversity per million T cells fell roughly linearly with age, and a significant reduction was already apparent by age around 40. Observed TCR beta diversity correlated strongly with the percentage of naive T cells measured by flow cytometry.

Donors were under 40 systemically healthy Caucasian individuals from Russia aged roughly 6 to 90 years. Around 9.8 milliliters of peripheral blood were collected from each donor into EDTA-treated Vacutainer tubes. Ficoll-Paque density-gradient centrifugation was used to isolate PBMCs, with at least 6 million obtained per sample. Trizol reagent was used to extract total RNA from PBMCs, with at least 6 micrograms per sample. Naive CD45RAhigh/CD27high T cell percentages were measured by flow cytometry on a PBMC aliquot from every donor. Of note for this clonotype: Its antigen remains undetermined. No base qualities exist here, and no much larger clone lies one base off it.

Receptors were amplified or captured by 5' RACE. TCRdb lists the instrument as Illumina HiSeq 2500. A second PCR of roughly 6 to 11 cycles was run with a J-beta primer mix and a sample-barcoded 5' primer. A template-switch 5' adaptor carrying 12 random nucleotides introduced a unique molecular identifier onto each TCR beta cDNA molecule. At least 3 million CDR3-containing paired-end reads were obtained from each sample. First-strand cDNA was synthesized from all RNA with the Mint cDNA synthesis kit, primed by a TRBC-specific oligonucleotide. Following uracil-DNA glycosylase treatment, a first 18-cycle PCR with universal primers M1SS and BC2_uni_R was performed on all cDNA. The paper's processing steps were these. Each sample was normalized by randomly selecting 1 million high-quality reads, each carrying a distinct molecular identifier. Reads with shared molecular identifiers were discarded instead of being binned into consensus sequences. CDR3 identification, clonotype clustering and error correction used MiTCR with a Q25 quality threshold and the strictest error-elimination algorithm. A nonparametric unseen species model with Euler transformation was used to estimate lower-bound total TCR beta diversity. In TCRdb, the public reads were trimmed at Q25 with fastp and aligned with MiXCR, with productive beta chains retained. When rows share a CDR3 protein, they turn into one entry using the most common DNA and genes. The V and J calls, along with clone size, are taken from TCRdb and not from the paper's own processing. Present in this sample are more than 650,000 distinct CDR3 sequences, roughly 24% of which were seen just once. Of the sample, around 3% falls within the top ten clones.

Another study also made use of these data, one on T cells of mothers and their children. Per that second paper: Nine systemically healthy Caucasian individuals served as donors, namely three mothers together with their six children. cDNA synthesis used all of the extracted RNA, with approximately 1.4 ug of RNA in each 15 ul reaction. In the second PCR, the M1S primer introduced both the sample barcodes and 2-4 random nucleotides. Each mother yielded over 8.5 million TCR beta CDR3 reads and each child 2.5 million to 3.5 million reads. TCR recombination output is similarly shaped by thymic selection in related and unrelated pairs, with a minor effect exerted by inherited differences. Normalized repertoire overlap was always found to be slightly, but never significantly, higher in related mother-child pairs than in unrelated mother-child pairs. With a sensitivity of approximately 100 clones per million clonotypes, no persistent microchimeric T cell clones were detected. In the study, deep NGS was used to compare the TCR beta repertoires of mothers and children, and features distinguishing related mother-child pairs from unrelated individuals were sought. The mean age was around 40 +/- 4 years for the mothers and approximately 11 +/- 4 years for the children. After adapter ligation was performed with NEBNext reagents, the libraries were sequenced on an Illumina HiSeq 2000 with 100+100 nt paired-end reads. To avoid cross-contamination, the mother libraries and the child libraries were prepared a month apart and sequenced in separate runs. Each donor had between about 450,000 and 2,100,000 distinct TCR beta clonotypes identified. Naive TCR beta clonotypes were estimated from low-frequency clonotypes matched to each donor's FACS-determined naive share, without sorting.

This TCR was recovered from a boy younger than 18 in good health. Source material: blood.

The DNA reads as follows: TGTGCCACCCAAAGGGAAGCCGCTAGGGAGACCCAGTACTTC. Translation gives CATQREAARETQYF. Recombination joined TRBV10-3 with TRBJ2-5; the D gene cannot be resolved reliably. The CDR3 runs 14 amino acids, cysteine and phenylalanine included. Only the CDR3 part of the read is kept: 42 bases, read in frame from the first base. The germline V gene encodes CDR1 ENHRY and CDR2 SYGVKD. V gives up 10 bases and J gives up 5 bases, and the segment between their germline ends measures 20 bases.